These 13 T cell receptor beta chains were all obtained from the same sample, sequenced in a study of blood T cell repertoires in COVID-19. The table came from immunoSEQ multiplex PCR; TCRdb's copy has only in-frame clones and leaves some out. The table includes under 80,000 clones, approximately 84% detected once. Material: peripheral blood. All receptors come from a human donor in a cohort sampled during active COVID-19.

The chain recombines TRBV14 with TRBJ1-1; possibly TRBD1 for D (6 bases). V lost 1 base to trimming and J lost 4 bases, with 13 bases between them. The CDR3 has 15 residues. Germline lookup yields CDR1 SGHDN and CDR2 FVKESK. The CDR3, as DNA: TGTGCCAGCAGCCAAGCTTTAGGGGGAAGCACTGAAGCTTTCTTT. Translated, it gives CASSQALGGSTEAFF.

V usage is TRBV18 and J usage is TRBJ1-1, with 9 positions matching TRBD1. Unmatched junction bases numbered 3, after V lost 6 bases and J lost 4 bases. CDR1 and CDR2 from the germline V gene are KGHSH and LQKENI. CDR3 length: 13 amino acids. As DNA, the CDR3 is TGTGCCAGCTCGGGACAGGGTAGCACTGAAGCTTTCTTT. Its translation is CASSGQGSTEAFF.

The J gene is TRBJ2-5, the V gene TRBV28; 8 bases agree with TRBD2. The germline gives CDR1 MDHEN, CDR2 SYDVKM. J was trimmed by 4 bases and V by 4 bases; bases with no gene match: 5. This CDR3 is built from 14 residues. The CDR3, as DNA: TGTGCCAGCAGTTACAGCGGGAGACGAGAGACCCAGTACTTC. Its protein is CASSYSGRRETQYF.

V usage is TRBV4-2 and J usage is TRBJ2-3; 9 positions match TRBD2. This CDR3 is built from 18 residues. CDR1 and CDR2 from the germline V gene are LGHNA and YNFKEQ. The J segment lost 1 base and the V segment lost 1 base, leaving 9 bases of the junction unmatched. CDR3 amino acids: CASSQAGLAGLGTDTQYF. The CDR3 DNA is TGTGCCAGCAGCCAAGCGGGACTAGCTGGTTTGGGCACAGATACGCAGTATTTT.

In DNA, the CDR3 is TGTGCCAGCAGTGGGGGACTAGCGGGGGGAGAGACCCAGTACTTC. Translation gives CASSGGLAGGETQYF. The chain is built from TRBV6-2 or TRBV6-3 and TRBJ2-5, with TRBD2 matching over 15 bases. Germline CDR1 is MNHEY and CDR2 is SVGEGT. V dropped 5 bases and J dropped 4; count of bases not matched to a gene: 2. CDR3 length: 15 residues.

The chain carries TRBV5-1 and TRBJ2-4; maybe TRBD2 (5 bases). V lost 4 bases and J lost 1, with 12 bases in between. The germline V gene encodes CDR1 SGHRS and CDR2 YFSETQ. CDR3 length: 15 residues. CDR3 in DNA: TGCGCCAGCAGCCTACCCGGGATGGCCAAAAACATTCAGTACTTC. Protein product: CASSLPGMAKNIQYF.

This sequence joins TRBV5-1 and TRBJ2-5; D remains unclear. The CDR3 runs to 16 residues. CDR1 is SGHRS and CDR2 is YFSETQ in the germline V gene. The V end was cut by 0 bases, the J end by 5 bases, with 17 bases between. The CDR3 reads CASSLAPSTGGETQYF. The CDR3 region has the DNA TGCGCCAGCAGCTTGGCCCCCAGTACGGGTGGGGAGACCCAGTACTTC.

The chain combines TRBV18 with TRBJ2-7, with 9 nucleotides matching TRBD2. Unmatched junction bases numbered 6, after V lost 3 bases and J lost 6 bases. The CDR3 has 14 residues. Germline CDR1 KGHSH, CDR2 LQKENI. For the CDR3, the DNA is TGTGCCAGCTCACCTGGGACTAGCCCGATCGAGCAGTACTTC. Translated: CASSPGTSPIEQYF.

The chain joins TRBV7-2 to TRBJ2-5; the D gene is possibly TRBD1 (5 bases). Germline lookup yields CDR1 SGHTA and CDR2 FQGNSA. V lost 2 bases to trimming and J lost 5 bases, with 15 bases between them. This CDR3 comprises 15 residues. The CDR3 loop reads CASSLRRVGRETQYF. The CDR3 DNA reads as TGTGCCAGCAGCTTAAGGAGAGTGGGGCGGGAGACCCAGTACTTC. The whole variable domain, filled in from reference TRBV7-2 and TRBJ2-5, reads GAGVSQSPSNKVTEKGKDVELRCDPISGHTALYWYRQSLGQGLEFLIYFQGNSAPDKSGLPSDRFSAERTGGSVSTLTIQRTQQEDSAVYLCASSLRRVGRETQYFGPGTRLLVL.

The chain joins TRBV5-4 to TRBJ1-1; possible D gene TRBD1, 5 bases. The CDR3 has 16 amino acids. V was shortened by 4 bases and J by 3 bases, with 19 bases between the two germline ends. The germline CDR1 and CDR2 sequences are SGHNT and YYREEE (reference sequence). The CDR3 spells CASSLTPGSGDTEAFF. The CDR3 DNA follows: TGTGCCAGCAGCCTTACCCCAGGGTCTGGAGACACTGAAGCTTTCTTT.

This rearrangement joins TRBV11-2 to TRBJ2-1, with 10 bases that match TRBD1. Germline loops: CDR1 SGHAT, CDR2 FQNNGV. Losses at the gene ends were 4 bases for V and 7 bases for J; bases not matched to a gene: 7. This CDR3 is built from 15 residues. CDR3 loop: CASSSSGTGANEQFF. The CDR3 DNA reads TGTGCCAGCAGCTCCTCAGGGACAGGGGCGAATGAGCAGTTCTTC.

V gene TRBV7-9 combines with J gene TRBJ1-5, with 7 positions matching TRBD1. The CDR3 consists of 14 residues. V shed 5 bases, J shed 3 bases, and the junction held 4 bases outside the gene matches. CDR1 and CDR2 from the germline V gene are SEHNR and FQNEAQ (reference sequence). The CDR3 sequence is CASSLTGDNQPQHF. CDR3 sequence (DNA): TGTGCCAGCAGCCTTACAGGGGACAATCAGCCCCAGCATTTT.

This chain links TRBV18 with TRBJ2-2; no clear D gene. The germline CDR1 and CDR2 sequences are KGHSH and LQKENI. V lost 0 bases to trimming and J lost 4 bases, with 6 bases between them. This CDR3 has 14 amino acids. The CDR3 loop reads CASSPPLGTGELFF. In DNA, the CDR3 is TGTGCCAGCTCACCACCCCTCGGCACCGGGGAGCTGTTTTTT.